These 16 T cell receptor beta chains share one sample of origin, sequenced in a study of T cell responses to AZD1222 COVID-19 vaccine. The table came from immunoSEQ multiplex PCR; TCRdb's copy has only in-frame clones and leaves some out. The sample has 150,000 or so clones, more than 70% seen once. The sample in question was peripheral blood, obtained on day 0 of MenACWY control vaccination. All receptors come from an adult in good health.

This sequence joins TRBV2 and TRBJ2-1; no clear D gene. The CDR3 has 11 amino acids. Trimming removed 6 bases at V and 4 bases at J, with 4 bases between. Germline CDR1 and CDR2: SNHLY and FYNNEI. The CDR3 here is CASRLYNEQFF. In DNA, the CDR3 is TGTGCCAGCAGGTTATACAATGAGCAGTTCTTC.

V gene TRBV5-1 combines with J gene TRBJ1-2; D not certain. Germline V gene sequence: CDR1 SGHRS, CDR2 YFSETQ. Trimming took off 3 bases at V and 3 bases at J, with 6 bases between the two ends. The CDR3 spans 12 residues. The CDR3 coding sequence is TGCGCCAGCAGCTCAGAAGACTATGGCTACACCTTC. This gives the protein CASSSEDYGYTF.

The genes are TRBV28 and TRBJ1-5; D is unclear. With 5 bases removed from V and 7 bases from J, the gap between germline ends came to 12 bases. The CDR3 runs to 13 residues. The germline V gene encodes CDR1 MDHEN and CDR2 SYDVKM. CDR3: CASSDDPGQPQHF. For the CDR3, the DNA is TGTGCCAGCAGTGATGACCCGGGGCAGCCCCAGCATTTT.

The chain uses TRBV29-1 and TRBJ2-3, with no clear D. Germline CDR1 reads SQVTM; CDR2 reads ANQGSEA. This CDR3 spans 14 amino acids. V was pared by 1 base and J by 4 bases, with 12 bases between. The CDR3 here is CSVEVSAGADTQYF. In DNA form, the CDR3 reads TGCAGCGTTGAAGTGTCAGCTGGCGCAGATACGCAGTATTTT.

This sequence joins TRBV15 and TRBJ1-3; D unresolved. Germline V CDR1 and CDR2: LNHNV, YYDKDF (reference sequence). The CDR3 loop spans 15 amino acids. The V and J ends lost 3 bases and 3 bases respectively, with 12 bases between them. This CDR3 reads CATSSPGEIGNTIYF. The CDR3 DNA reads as TGTGCCACCAGCAGTCCCGGAGAAATTGGAAACACCATATATTTT.

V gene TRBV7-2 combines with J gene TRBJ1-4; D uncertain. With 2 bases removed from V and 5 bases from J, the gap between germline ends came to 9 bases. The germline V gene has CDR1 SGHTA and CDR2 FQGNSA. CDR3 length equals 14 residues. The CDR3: CASSLMTANEKLFF. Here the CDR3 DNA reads TGTGCCAGCAGCTTAATGACTGCGAATGAAAAACTGTTTTTT. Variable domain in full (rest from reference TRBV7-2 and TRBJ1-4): GAGVSQSPSNKVTEKGKDVELRCDPISGHTALYWYRQSLGQGLEFLIYFQGNSAPDKSGLPSDRFSAERTGGSVSTLTIQRTQQEDSAVYLCASSLMTANEKLFFGSGTQLSVL.

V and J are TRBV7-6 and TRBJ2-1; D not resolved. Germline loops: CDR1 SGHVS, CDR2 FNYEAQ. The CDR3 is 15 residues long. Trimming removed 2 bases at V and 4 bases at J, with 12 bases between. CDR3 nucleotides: TGTGCCAGCAGCTTATTGACGGAACCTTACAATGAGCAGTTCTTC. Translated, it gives CASSLLTEPYNEQFF.

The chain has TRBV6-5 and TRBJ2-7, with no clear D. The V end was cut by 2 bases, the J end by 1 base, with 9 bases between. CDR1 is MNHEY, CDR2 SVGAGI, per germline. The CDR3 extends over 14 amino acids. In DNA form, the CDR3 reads TGTGCCAGCAGTTACGGGCCCCTTTCCTACGAGCAGTACTTC. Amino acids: CASSYGPLSYEQYF.

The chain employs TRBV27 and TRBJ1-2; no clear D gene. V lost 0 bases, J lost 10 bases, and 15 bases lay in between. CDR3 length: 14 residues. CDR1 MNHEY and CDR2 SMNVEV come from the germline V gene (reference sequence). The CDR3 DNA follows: TGTGCCAGCAGTTTATCTTGGGGTACTGGGTACTACACCTTC. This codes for CASSLSWGTGYYTF.

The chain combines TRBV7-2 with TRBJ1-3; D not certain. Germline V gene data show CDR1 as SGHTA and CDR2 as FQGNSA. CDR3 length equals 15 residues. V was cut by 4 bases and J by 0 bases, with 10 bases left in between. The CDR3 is CASSSLVGSGNTIYF. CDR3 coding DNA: TGTGCCAGCAGCTCCCTAGTTGGCTCTGGAAACACCATATATTTT.

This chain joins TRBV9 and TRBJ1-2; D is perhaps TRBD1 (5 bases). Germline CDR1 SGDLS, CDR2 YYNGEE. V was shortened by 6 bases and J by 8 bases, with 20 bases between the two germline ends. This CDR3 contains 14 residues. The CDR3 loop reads CASTLDTTGGGYTF. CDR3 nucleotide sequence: TGTGCCAGCACCCTCGACACCACTGGGGGAGGCTACACCTTC.

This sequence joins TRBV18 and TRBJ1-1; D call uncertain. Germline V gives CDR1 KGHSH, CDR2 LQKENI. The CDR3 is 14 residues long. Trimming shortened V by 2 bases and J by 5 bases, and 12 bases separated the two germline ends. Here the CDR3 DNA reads TGTGCCAGCTCACCAAGGACCGGAGGGACTGAAGCTTTCTTT. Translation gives CASSPRTGGTEAFF.

CDR3 region: CASSQNIRAARNLQETQYF. In nucleotides, the CDR3 is TGCGCCAGCAGCCAGAACATCCGGGCCGCGAGAAACCTACAAGAGACCCAGTACTTC. The J gene is TRBJ2-5, the V gene TRBV4-3, with no clear D. This CDR3 comprises 19 residues. Trimming left V 3 bases short and J 2 bases short, with 25 bases between. CDR1 and CDR2 from the germline V gene are LGHNA and YSLEER.

CDR3 sequence (DNA): TGTGCCAGCCAGCTTATCAGGGGCTCCTACGAGCAGTACTTC. Its protein product is CASQLIRGSYEQYF. This chain joins TRBV2 and TRBJ2-7; D perhaps matches TRBD1 (6 bases). Germline V CDR1 and CDR2: SNHLY, FYNNEI. V shed 8 bases and J shed 0 bases, with 14 bases lying between them. There are 14 residues in the CDR3.

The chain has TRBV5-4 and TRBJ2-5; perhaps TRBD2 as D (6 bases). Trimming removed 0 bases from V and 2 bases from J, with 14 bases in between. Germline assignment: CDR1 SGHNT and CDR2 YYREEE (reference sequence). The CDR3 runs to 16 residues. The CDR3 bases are TGTGCCAGCAGCTTGGCCCTGGCTAGCGCACAAGAGACCCAGTACTTC. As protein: CASSLALASAQETQYF.

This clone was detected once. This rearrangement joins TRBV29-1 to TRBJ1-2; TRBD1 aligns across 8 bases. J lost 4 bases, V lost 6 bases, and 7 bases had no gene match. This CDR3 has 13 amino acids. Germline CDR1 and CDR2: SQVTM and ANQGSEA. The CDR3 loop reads CSVRGQGGYGYTF. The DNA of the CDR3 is TGCAGCGTCCGTGGACAGGGAGGCTATGGCTACACCTTC.